The present entry profiles one T cell receptor beta chain with its context. Sequenced by immunoSEQ multiplex PCR; TCRdb stores in-frame clones only, minus some. Among tens of thousands of clones listed, 75% to 95% were seen once. The sample originates from a study of blood T cell repertoires in COVID-19. Study-wide context: Samples came from the United States, Italy and Spain, spanning acute and convalescent COVID-19.

CDR1 and CDR2 from the germline V gene are MGHDK and SYGVNS. V was shortened by 3 bases and J by 5 bases, with 14 bases between the two germline ends. The CDR3 contains 14 residues. The sample taken for sequencing was peripheral blood. This rearrangement joins TRBV25-1 to TRBJ2-7, with D perhaps matching TRBD1 (6 bases). This clonotype was sampled from a woman of 80 years or more with acute or convalescent COVID-19. CDR3 sequence reads: CASSEDVRGHEQYF. The CDR3 nucleotides are TGTGCCAGCAGTGAGGATGTCAGGGGTCACGAGCAGTACTTC.